A selection of T cell receptor beta chains follows, all from one sample in a study of blood T cell repertoires in COVID-19. Produced via immunoSEQ multiplex PCR; TCRdb's table is partial and in-frame only. The sample contains about 73,000 clones, 80% to 90% of which appear only once. The specimen was peripheral blood. The receptors shown here come from an elderly man with acute or convalescent COVID-19. The conserved cysteine and the conserved F or W are not part of the CDR3 here. The D gene is left open where the match is weak.

j_gene	d_gene	v_gene	CDR3aa
TRBJ2-5	-	TRBV5-1	ASSWGNRDDQETQY
TRBJ2-2	-	TRBV9	ASSVDEVRGELF
TRBJ1-4	-	TRBV2	ASGTPNEKLF
TRBJ2-3	TRBD2	TRBV3-1/TRBV3-2	ASSPTSGGGRSDTQY
TRBJ2-1	TRBD1	TRBV7-9	ASRAGQGLWENEQF
TRBJ2-1	-	TRBV4-1	ASSPTSAVSYNEQF
TRBJ2-5	-	TRBV6-5	ASGMRLEETQY
TRBJ1-6	-	TRBV19	ASSIEIRDSPLH
TRBJ2-7	-	TRBV2	ASRGLQGGEQY
TRBJ2-4	-	TRBV19	ASSILPIAKNIQY
TRBJ2-7	TRBD2	TRBV19	ASSAGTSGTYEQY
TRBJ2-2	TRBD1	TRBV4-1	ASSQESTGGMNTGELF
TRBJ1-2	-	TRBV18	ASSPSSGVGYGYT
TRBJ1-1	-	TRBV3-1/TRBV3-2	ASSQAGGPGEAF
TRBJ1-1	-	TRBV7-8	ASSLAHGGGEAF
TRBJ1-2	-	TRBV3-1/TRBV3-2	ASSQAEGSNYGYT
TRBJ2-3	-	TRBV6-6	ASSYSTRRQTDTQY
TRBJ2-3	-	TRBV3-1/TRBV3-2	ASSQAHGAETTDTQY
TRBJ1-2	-	TRBV2	ASSDGYGYT
TRBJ1-1	-	TRBV28	ASRGPVTEAF
TRBJ2-4	-	TRBV15	ATSRAGAKNIQY
TRBJ1-2	-	TRBV12-3/TRBV12-4	ASSLFGNGYT
TRBJ1-1	-	TRBV6-1	ASSERYTEAF
TRBJ2-3	-	TRBV18	ASSPGSGDTQY
TRBJ1-3	TRBD1	TRBV7-2	ASSHGTGPGNTIY
TRBJ2-5	TRBD1	TRBV10-2	ASRQGAAETQY
TRBJ2-7	TRBD1	TRBV30	AWDRTGGLGEQY
TRBJ2-1	-	TRBV28	ASSLNRNEQF
TRBJ2-1	-	TRBV5-1	ASSLPLHNEQF
TRBJ1-1	-	TRBV10-1	ASSTTEATEAF
TRBJ1-6	-	TRBV18	ASSPTELGNSPLH
TRBJ2-1	-	TRBV6-2/TRBV6-3	ASSYSGTPIDYNEQF
TRBJ1-4	-	TRBV19	ASSTQGWEKLF
TRBJ1-5	-	TRBV10-2	ASSYGQLNQPQH
TRBJ2-1	-	TRBV7-9	ASSLGLSPHEQF
TRBJ1-2	TRBD1	TRBV19	ASSPSTGTVRGYT
TRBJ2-2	TRBD1	TRBV10-1	ASSESTGPTGELF
TRBJ1-2	-	TRBV29-1	SVEDALKGGYT
TRBJ1-2	TRBD1	TRBV5-4	ASSLETGGHGYT